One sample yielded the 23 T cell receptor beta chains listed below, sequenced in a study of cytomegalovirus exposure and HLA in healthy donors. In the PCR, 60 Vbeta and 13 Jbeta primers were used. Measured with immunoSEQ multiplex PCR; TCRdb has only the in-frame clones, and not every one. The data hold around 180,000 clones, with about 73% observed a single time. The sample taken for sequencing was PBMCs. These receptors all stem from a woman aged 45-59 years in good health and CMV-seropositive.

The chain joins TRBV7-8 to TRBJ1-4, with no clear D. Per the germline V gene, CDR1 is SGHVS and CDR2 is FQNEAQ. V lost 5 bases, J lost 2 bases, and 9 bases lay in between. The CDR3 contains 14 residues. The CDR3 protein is CASSRGGTNEKLFF. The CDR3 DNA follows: TGTGCCAGCAGCCGGGGAGGGACTAATGAAAAACTGTTTTTT.

DNA for the CDR3: TGTGCCTGGAGCGGGGGGATTGCAGAGACCCAGTACTTC. It yields the protein CAWSGGIAETQYF. The chain employs TRBV30 and TRBJ2-5, with 7 bases aligning to TRBD2. J was trimmed by 4 bases and V by 3 bases; bases with no gene match: 5. CDR1 and CDR2 (germline): GTSNPN, SVGIG (reference sequence). This CDR3 spans 13 amino acids.

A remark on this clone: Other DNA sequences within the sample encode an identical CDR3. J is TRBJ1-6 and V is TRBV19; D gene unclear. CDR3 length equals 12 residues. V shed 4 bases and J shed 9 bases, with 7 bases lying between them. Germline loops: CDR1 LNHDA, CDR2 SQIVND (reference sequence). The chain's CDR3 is CASSTGGSPLHF. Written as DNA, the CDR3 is TGTGCCAGTAGTACAGGAGGTTCACCCCTCCACTTT.

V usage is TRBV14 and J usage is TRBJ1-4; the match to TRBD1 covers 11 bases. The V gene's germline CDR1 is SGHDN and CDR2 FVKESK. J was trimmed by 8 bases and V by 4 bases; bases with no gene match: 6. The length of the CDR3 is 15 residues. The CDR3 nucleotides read TGTGCCAGCAGCCCCCCGGGACAGGGGGAAGAAAAACTGTTTTTT. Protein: CASSPPGQGEEKLFF.

This chain's CDR3 is CASKGQGASYNEQFF. The DNA of the CDR3 is TGCGCCAGTAAAGGACAGGGGGCTAGCTACAATGAGCAGTTCTTC. This chain links TRBV5-1 with TRBJ2-1, with TRBD1 matching over 11 bases. The V gene end was trimmed by 8 bases and the J gene end by 3 bases; junction bases not matched to a gene: 7. Germline CDR1 reads SGHRS; CDR2 reads YFSETQ. The CDR3 sequence is 15 residues long. The whole variable domain, remainder taken from reference TRBV5-1 and TRBJ2-1, is KAGVTQTPRYLIKTRGQQVTLSCSPISGHRSVSWYQQTPGQGLQFLFEYFSETQRNKGNFPGRFSGRQFSNSRSEMNVSTLELGDSALYLCASKGQGASYNEQFFGPGTRLTVL.

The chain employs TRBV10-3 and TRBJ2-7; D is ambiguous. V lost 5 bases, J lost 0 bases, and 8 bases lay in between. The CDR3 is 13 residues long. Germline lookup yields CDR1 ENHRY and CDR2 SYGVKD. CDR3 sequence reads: CAISQSSSYEQYF. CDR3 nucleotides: TGTGCCATCAGTCAATCGAGCTCCTACGAGCAGTACTTC.

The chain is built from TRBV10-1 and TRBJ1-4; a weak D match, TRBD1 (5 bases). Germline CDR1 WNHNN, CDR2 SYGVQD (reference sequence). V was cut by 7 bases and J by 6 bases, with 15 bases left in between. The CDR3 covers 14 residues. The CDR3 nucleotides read TGCGCCAGCAAGTGGTGGCAGGGTGATGAAAAACTGTTTTTT. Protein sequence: CASKWWQGDEKLFF.

The CDR3 region is CASSEELAGSRLETQYF. The CDR3 nucleotides read TGTGCCAGCAGTGAAGAACTAGCGGGGTCTCGATTGGAGACCCAGTACTTC. The chain is built from TRBV2 and TRBJ2-5, with 10 nucleotides matching TRBD2. Germline-derived CDR1 and CDR2 are SNHLY and FYNNEI. Trimming removed 1 base from V and 5 bases from J; junction bases left unmatched: 10. The CDR3 length is 17 residues. Full variable domain (missing parts from reference TRBV2 and TRBJ2-5): EPEVTQTPSHQVTQMGQEVILRCVPISNHLYFYWYRQILGQKVEFLVSFYNNEISEKSEIFDDQFSVERPDGSNFTLKIRSTKLEDSAMYFCASSEELAGSRLETQYFGPGTRLLVL.

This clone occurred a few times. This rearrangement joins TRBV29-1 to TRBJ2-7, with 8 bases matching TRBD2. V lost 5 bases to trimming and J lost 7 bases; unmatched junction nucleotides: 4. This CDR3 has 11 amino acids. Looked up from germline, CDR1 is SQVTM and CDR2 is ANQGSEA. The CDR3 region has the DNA TGCAGCGTTAGGACTAGCAGTGAGCAGTACTTC. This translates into CSVRTSSEQYF.

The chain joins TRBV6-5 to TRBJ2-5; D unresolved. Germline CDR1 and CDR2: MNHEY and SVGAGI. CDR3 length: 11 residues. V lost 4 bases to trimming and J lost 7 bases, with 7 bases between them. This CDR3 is CASSSSVTQYF. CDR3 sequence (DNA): TGTGCCAGCAGTTCTAGTGTGACCCAGTACTTC.

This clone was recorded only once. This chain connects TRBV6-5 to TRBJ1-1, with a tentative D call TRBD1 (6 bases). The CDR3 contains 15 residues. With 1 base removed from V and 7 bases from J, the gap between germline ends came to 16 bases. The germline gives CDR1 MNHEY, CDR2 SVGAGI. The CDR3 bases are TGTGCCAGCAGTTACTTACGCCTCAGGGGCCGTGAAGCTTTCTTT. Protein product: CASSYLRLRGREAFF.

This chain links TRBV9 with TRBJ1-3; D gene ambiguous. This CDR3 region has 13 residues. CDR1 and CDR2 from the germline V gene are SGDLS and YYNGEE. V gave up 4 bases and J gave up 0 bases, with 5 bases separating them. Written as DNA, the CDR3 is TGTGCCAGCAGCCTCTACTCTGGAAACACCATATATTTT. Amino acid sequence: CASSLYSGNTIYF.

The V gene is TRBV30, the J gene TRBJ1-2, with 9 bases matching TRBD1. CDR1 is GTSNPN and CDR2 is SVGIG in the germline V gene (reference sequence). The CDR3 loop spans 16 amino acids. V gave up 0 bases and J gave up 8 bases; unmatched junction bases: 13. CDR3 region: CAWSVTGGKGVSGYTF. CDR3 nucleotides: TGTGCCTGGAGTGTTACAGGGGGCAAAGGGGTATCCGGCTACACCTTC. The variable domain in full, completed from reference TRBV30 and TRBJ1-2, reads SQTIHQWPATLVQPVGSPLSLECTVEGTSNPNLYWYRQAAGRGLQLLFYSVGIGQISSEVPQNLSASRPQDRQFILSSKKLLLSDSGFYLCAWSVTGGKGVSGYTFGSGTRLTVV.

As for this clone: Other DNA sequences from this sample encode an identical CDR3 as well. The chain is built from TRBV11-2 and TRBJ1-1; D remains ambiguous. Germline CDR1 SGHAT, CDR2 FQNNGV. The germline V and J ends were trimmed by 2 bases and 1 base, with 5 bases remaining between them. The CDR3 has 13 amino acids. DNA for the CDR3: TGTGCCAGCAGCTTACGGGAGAACACTGAAGCTTTCTTT. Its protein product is CASSLRENTEAFF.

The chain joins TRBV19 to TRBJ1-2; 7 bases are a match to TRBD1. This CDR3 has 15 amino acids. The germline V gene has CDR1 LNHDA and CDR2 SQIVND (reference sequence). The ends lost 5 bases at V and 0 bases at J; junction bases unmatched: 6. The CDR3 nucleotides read TGTGCCAGTAGTGGAGGGACAGTCACTAACTATGGCTACACCTTC. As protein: CASSGGTVTNYGYTF.

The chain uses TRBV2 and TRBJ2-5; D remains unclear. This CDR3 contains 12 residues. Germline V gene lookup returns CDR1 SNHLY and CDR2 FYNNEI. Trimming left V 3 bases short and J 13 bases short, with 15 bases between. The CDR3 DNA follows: TGTGCCAGCAGTGATGACGGCAGAGGAGTGTACTTC. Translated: CASSDDGRGVYF.

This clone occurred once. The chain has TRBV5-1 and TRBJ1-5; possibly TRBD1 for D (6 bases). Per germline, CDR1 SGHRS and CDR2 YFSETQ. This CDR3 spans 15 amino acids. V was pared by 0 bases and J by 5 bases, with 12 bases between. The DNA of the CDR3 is TGCGCCAGCAGCTTGGGGGAGGGGGGCCATCAGCCCCAGCATTTT. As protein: CASSLGEGGHQPQHF.

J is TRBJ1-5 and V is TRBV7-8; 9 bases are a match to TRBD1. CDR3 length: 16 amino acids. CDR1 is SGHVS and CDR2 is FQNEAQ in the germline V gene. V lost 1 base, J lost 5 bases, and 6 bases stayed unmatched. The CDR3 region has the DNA TGTGCCAGCAGCTTAGAGGGGGACAGGGTGCATCAGCCCCAGCATTTT. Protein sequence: CASSLEGDRVHQPQHF.

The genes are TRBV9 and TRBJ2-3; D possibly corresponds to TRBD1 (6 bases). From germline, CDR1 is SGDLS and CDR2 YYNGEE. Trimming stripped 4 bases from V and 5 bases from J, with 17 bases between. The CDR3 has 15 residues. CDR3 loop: CASSITGTTRDTQYF. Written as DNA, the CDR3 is TGTGCCAGCAGCATTACCGGGACAACAAGAGATACGCAGTATTTT.

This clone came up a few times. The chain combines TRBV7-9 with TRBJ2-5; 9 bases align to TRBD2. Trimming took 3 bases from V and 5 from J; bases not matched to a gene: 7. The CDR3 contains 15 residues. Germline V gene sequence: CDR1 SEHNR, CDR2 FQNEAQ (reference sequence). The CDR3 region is CASSFGGGASETQYF. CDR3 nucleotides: TGTGCCAGCAGCTTCGGCGGGGGGGCTAGTGAGACCCAGTACTTC.

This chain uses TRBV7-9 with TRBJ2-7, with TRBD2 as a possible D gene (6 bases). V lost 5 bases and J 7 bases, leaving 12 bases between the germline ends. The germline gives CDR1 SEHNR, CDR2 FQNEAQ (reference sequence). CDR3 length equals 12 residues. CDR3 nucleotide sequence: TGTGCCAGCAGCCCGGAGGGGTGGGAGCAGTACTTC. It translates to CASSPEGWEQYF.

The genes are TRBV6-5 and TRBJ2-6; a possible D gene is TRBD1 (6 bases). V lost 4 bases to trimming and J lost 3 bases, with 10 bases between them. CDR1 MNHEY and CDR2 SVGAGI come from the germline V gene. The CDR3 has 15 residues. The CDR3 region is CASSSTGLGANVLTF. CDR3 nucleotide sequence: TGTGCCAGCAGTTCCACAGGGCTTGGGGCCAACGTCCTGACTTTC.

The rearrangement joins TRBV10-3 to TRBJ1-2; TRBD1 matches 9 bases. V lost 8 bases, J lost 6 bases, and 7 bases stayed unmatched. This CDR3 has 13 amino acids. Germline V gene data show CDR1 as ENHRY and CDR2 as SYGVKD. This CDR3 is CAIGRTGVDGYTF. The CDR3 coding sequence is TGTGCCATCGGCCGGACAGGGGTCGATGGCTACACCTTC.